The 27 T cell receptor beta chains presented below share a single source sample, sequenced in a study of siplizumab effects on memory and regulatory T cells. Assay: immunoSEQ multiplex PCR; the TCRdb copy retains only in-frame clones and omits some. The sample records some 100,000 clones, just over 90% being singletons. The specimen was Tregs sorted from blood. These receptors came from a human donor in good health.

The CDR3 reads CASSLTSGRVRDTQYF. CDR3 DNA sequence: TGTGCCAGCAGCCTGACTAGCGGGAGGGTCCGTGATACGCAGTATTTT. V and J are TRBV7-9 and TRBJ2-3; 14 bases are a match to TRBD2. Trimming at V came to 5 bases and at J to 6 bases, leaving 7 bases not matched to a gene. Looked up from germline, CDR1 is SEHNR and CDR2 is FQNEAQ (reference sequence). The CDR3 has 16 residues.

The chain joins TRBV11-2 to TRBJ1-1; D gene uncertain. Trimming shortened V by 1 base and J by 4 bases, and 13 bases separated the two germline ends. Germline V gene sequence: CDR1 SGHAT, CDR2 FQNNGV. CDR3 length: 15 residues. The CDR3 DNA reads as TGTGCCAGCAGCTTAGCGAGAGGTGGGGTCACTGAAGCTTTCTTT. This gives the protein CASSLARGGVTEAFF.

The V gene is TRBV28, the J gene TRBJ2-7, with D tentatively TRBD2 (5 bases). The V and J ends lost 11 bases and 0 bases respectively, with 26 bases between them. Germline CDR1 and CDR2: MDHEN and SYDVKM. The CDR3 has 17 residues. CDR3 bases: TGTGCCGTCTCCCCCCGTTTCTCGGGGAAGGACTCCTACGAGCAGTACTTC. Its protein product is CAVSPRFSGKDSYEQYF.

The chain links TRBV10-2 to TRBJ2-1; TRBD2 agrees at 10 bases. Trimming cost V 4 bases and J 6 bases; bases outside gene matches: 9. CDR3 size: 16 residues. Germline V CDR1 and CDR2: WSHSY, SAAADI. CDR3 DNA: TGCGCCAGCAGTGTTTGGGCTAGCGGGAGCACCAATGAGCAGTTCTTC. Protein product: CASSVWASGSTNEQFF.

This chain uses TRBV4-2 with TRBJ1-2, with D tentatively TRBD1 (6 bases). From germline, CDR1 is LGHNA and CDR2 YNFKEQ. V was clipped by 7 bases and J by 4 bases, with 19 bases between them. The CDR3 has 15 residues. CDR3 residues: CASKPDNSRGYGYTF. The CDR3, as DNA: TGTGCCAGCAAGCCCGATAATAGCAGGGGCTATGGCTACACCTTC.

This clone was seen just once. The rearrangement joins TRBV14 to TRBJ2-2; D is unclear. The germline V gene encodes CDR1 SGHDN and CDR2 FVKESK. The CDR3 contains 15 residues. Trimming stripped 2 bases from V and 4 bases from J, with 11 bases between. The CDR3 nucleotides read TGTGCCAGCAGCCAAACCGGGTTTGGCACCGGGGAGCTGTTTTTT. This gives the protein CASSQTGFGTGELFF.

The chain combines TRBV5-6 with TRBJ1-2; 8 bases agree with TRBD1. Per germline, CDR1 SGHDT and CDR2 YYEEEE. The CDR3 is 16 residues long. Losses at the gene ends were 4 bases for V and 0 bases for J; bases not matched to a gene: 8. CDR3 nucleotides: TGTGCCAGCAGCCGGGACAGGATTAGCTCTAACTATGGCTACACCTTC. This translates into CASSRDRISSNYGYTF. Using reference TRBV5-6 and TRBJ1-2 for the parts outside the CDR3, the full variable domain is DAGVTQSPTHLIKTRGQQVTLRCSPKSGHDTVSWYQQALGQGPQFIFQYYEEEERQRGNFPDRFSGHQFPNYSSELNVNALLLGDSALYLCASSRDRISSNYGYTFGSGTRLTVV.

The J gene is TRBJ2-5, the V gene TRBV2; maybe TRBD2 (5 bases). V lost 3 bases and J lost 7, with 9 bases in between. This CDR3 contains 12 residues. Germline V gives CDR1 SNHLY, CDR2 FYNNEI. DNA for the CDR3: TGTGCCAGCAGTGATTGGGAGTGGACCCAGTACTTC. Protein sequence: CASSDWEWTQYF.

About this clone itself: The junction departs from the called germline gene at one end, perhaps through a read error. The rearrangement joins TRBV7-7 to TRBJ2-3; 7 positions match TRBD2. CDR1 is SSHAT, CDR2 FNYEAQ, per germline (reference sequence). The length of the CDR3 is 14 residues. The chain's CDR3 is CASTPLAWADTQYF. CDR3 DNA: TGTGCTAGCACGCCACTAGCGTGGGCAGATACGCAGTATTTT. The whole variable domain, filled in from reference TRBV7-7 and TRBJ2-3, reads GAGVSQSPRYKVTKRGQDVTLRCDPISSHATLYWYQQALGQGPEFLTYFNYEAQPDKSGLPSDRFSAERPEGSISTLTIQRTEQRDSAMYRCASTPLAWADTQYFGPGTRLTVL.

The CDR3 sequence: CASSLIPGAYEQYF. The CDR3, as DNA: TGTGCCAGCAGCTTAATTCCCGGGGCCTACGAGCAGTACTTC. V gene TRBV7-3 combines with J gene TRBJ2-7; the D gene is possibly TRBD2 (5 bases). Trimming pared 1 base from V and 2 bases from J, leaving 9 bases between. The V gene's germline CDR1 is SGHTA and CDR2 FQGTGA. This CDR3 spans 14 amino acids.

The chain employs TRBV6-4 and TRBJ1-1; D uncertain. CDR1 is MRHNA, CDR2 SNTAGT, per germline. The V end was cut by 6 bases, the J end by 0 bases, with 5 bases between. This CDR3 region has 12 residues. CDR3 DNA: TGTGCCAGCAGCCTCATGAACACTGAAGCTTTCTTT. This codes for CASSLMNTEAFF.

This chain joins TRBV20-1 and TRBJ1-2; D gene unclear. CDR1 and CDR2 from the germline V gene are DFQATT and SNEGSKA (reference sequence). V was pared by 6 bases and J by 2 bases, with 7 bases between. This CDR3 has 11 residues. CDR3 region: CSAEQNYGYTF. For the CDR3, the DNA is TGCAGTGCCGAACAGAACTATGGCTACACCTTC.

This rearrangement joins TRBV7-8 to TRBJ2-7; 10 bases align to TRBD2. The CDR3 has 13 residues. CDR1 is SGHVS, CDR2 FQNEAQ, per germline. Unmatched junction bases numbered 4, after V lost 5 bases and J lost 6 bases. The CDR3 sequence is CASSRAGGREQYF. The DNA of the CDR3 is TGTGCCAGCAGCCGAGCGGGAGGGCGCGAGCAGTACTTC.

The J gene is TRBJ1-5, the V gene TRBV4-2, with D unclear. The CDR3 has 17 amino acids. CDR1 and CDR2 (germline): LGHNA, YNFKEQ. With 3 bases removed from V and 2 bases from J, the gap between germline ends came to 17 bases. The CDR3 DNA reads TGTGCCAGCAGCCAGGGAGTTGGTTTTCTCGGCAATCAGCCCCAGCATTTT. Translating gives CASSQGVGFLGNQPQHF.

The rearrangement joins TRBV6-5 to TRBJ2-1; TRBD2 agrees at 8 bases. The CDR3 has 16 amino acids. V was pared by 4 bases and J by 8 bases, with 13 bases of the junction left unmatched. The V gene's germline CDR1 is MNHEY and CDR2 SVGAGI. The CDR3 nucleotides are TGTGCCAGCAGTTTCAGTCGGCTAGCGGGTGCCGATGAGCAGTTCTTC. It yields the protein CASSFSRLAGADEQFF.

The chain recombines TRBV7-9 with TRBJ2-1; TRBD2 might be the D (5 bases). Germline loops: CDR1 SEHNR, CDR2 FQNEAQ (reference sequence). Trimming took off 2 bases at V and 0 bases at J, with 8 bases between the two ends. This CDR3 is 15 amino acids long. CDR3 nucleotide sequence: TGTGCCAGCAGCTTACAAGGGAGCTCCTACAATGAGCAGTTCTTC. Translated: CASSLQGSSYNEQFF. Combining the CDR3 with reference TRBV7-9 and TRBJ2-1 gives the whole variable domain DTGVSQNPRHKITKRGQNVTFRCDPISEHNRLYWYRQTLGQGPEFLTYFQNEAQLEKSRLLSDRFSAERPKGSFSTLEIQRTEQGDSAMYLCASSLQGSSYNEQFFGPGTRLTVL.

This sequence joins TRBV29-1 and TRBJ2-7; 9 bases are a match to TRBD1. The junction had 14 bases not matched to a gene; V was cut back by 4 bases and J by 7 bases. Germline V gene lookup returns CDR1 SQVTM and CDR2 ANQGSEA. The length of the CDR3 is 15 residues. CDR3: CSVVIGGTGILEQYF. In DNA, the CDR3 is TGCAGCGTTGTTATCGGCGGGACAGGGATTTTGGAGCAGTACTTC.

J is TRBJ1-3 and V is TRBV5-1; 8 bases are a match to TRBD1. Trimming cost V 3 bases and J 4 bases; bases outside gene matches: 6. The CDR3 extends over 15 amino acids. Germline values: CDR1 SGHRS, CDR2 YFSETQ. The CDR3 nucleotides read TGCGCCAGCAGCTACCAGGGGGCGTCGGGAAACACCATATATTTT. Translating it yields CASSYQGASGNTIYF.

This chain connects TRBV29-1 to TRBJ2-7, with D unclear. The CDR3 is 14 amino acids. From germline, CDR1 is SQVTM and CDR2 ANQGSEA. The V gene lost 0 bases and the J gene lost 4 bases, with 13 bases spanning the gap. CDR3 residues: CSVEETARRYEQYF. The CDR3 region has the DNA TGCAGCGTTGAAGAAACGGCGCGGCGATACGAGCAGTACTTC.

The chain carries TRBV9 and TRBJ2-1, with D possibly TRBD1 on 5 matching bases. Germline V gene sequence: CDR1 SGDLS, CDR2 YYNGEE. The CDR3 has 15 residues. Between the trimmed V and J ends, which lost 0 bases and 5 bases, there was a span of 12 bases. CDR3: CASSVAPGMDNEQFF. For the CDR3, the DNA is TGTGCCAGCAGCGTAGCTCCAGGGATGGACAATGAGCAGTTCTTC.

On this clone: At one boundary the junction diverges from the germline segment, which might be a read error. This chain uses TRBV11-3 with TRBJ2-1; no definite D call. This CDR3 is 12 amino acids long. CDR1 and CDR2 from the germline V gene are SGHNT and YENEEA. DNA of the CDR3: TGTGCCAGCAGCCACCTTAATGTTGAGCCGTTCTTC. Residues: CASSHLNVEPFF.

As to this clone: The sample contains more than one DNA sequence encoding this CDR3. The chain links TRBV5-1 to TRBJ2-3; no clear D. Germline CDR1 is SGHRS and CDR2 is YFSETQ. This CDR3 is built from 12 residues. The germline V and J ends were trimmed by 4 bases and 6 bases, with 9 bases remaining between them. The CDR3 is CASSPLSDTQYF. The CDR3 DNA sequence: TGCGCCAGCAGCCCCCTTTCGGATACGCAGTATTTT.

This chain uses TRBV14 with TRBJ2-1; 14 positions match TRBD2. CDR3 length: 14 residues. Germline values: CDR1 SGHDN, CDR2 FVKESK. The J segment lost 14 bases and the V segment lost 1 base, leaving 4 bases of the junction unmatched. This CDR3 is CASSQVGLAGGKFF. The CDR3 bases are TGTGCCAGCAGCCAAGTAGGACTAGCGGGAGGCAAGTTCTTC.

The chain has TRBV7-9 and TRBJ2-7; 7 nucleotides agree with TRBD1. V was clipped by 3 bases and J by 2 bases; unmatched bases: 10. This CDR3 has 16 amino acids. Germline CDR1 and CDR2: SEHNR and FQNEAQ (reference sequence). CDR3 loop: CASSLATGPRTYEQYF. The CDR3 DNA is TGTGCCAGCAGCTTGGCGACAGGGCCCCGCACCTACGAGCAGTACTTC.

This chain joins TRBV7-9 and TRBJ2-2, with D uncertain. This CDR3 region has 14 residues. V lost 7 bases, J lost 0 bases, and 9 bases lay in between. Germline CDR1 SEHNR, CDR2 FQNEAQ (reference sequence). The CDR3 spells CASNGPTNTGELFF. CDR3 coding DNA: TGTGCCAGCAATGGGCCTACGAACACCGGGGAGCTGTTTTTT.

The chain joins TRBV9 to TRBJ2-7; no clear D gene. CDR1 and CDR2 from the germline V gene are SGDLS and YYNGEE. The CDR3 contains 16 residues. Trimming took off 0 bases at V and 7 bases at J, with 20 bases between the two ends. In DNA form, the CDR3 reads TGTGCCAGCAGCGTAGACCCCGGTTTCCGAGTTTCGGAGCAGTACTTC. The encoded protein is CASSVDPGFRVSEQYF.

This clone was picked up one time. This chain links TRBV6-1 with TRBJ1-2; TRBD1 matches at 8 bases. The CDR3 sequence is 14 residues long. Germline V gene sequence: CDR1 MNHNS, CDR2 SASEGT. Trimming removed 6 bases from V and 3 bases from J; junction bases left unmatched: 6. CDR3 region: CASRRTGRDYGYTF. The CDR3 DNA is TGTGCCAGCAGGAGGACAGGGAGGGACTATGGCTACACCTTC.